Described below is a single TCR beta chain sequence and its context. Its antigen is still unknown. These data belong to a study of PD-1 blockade in classical Hodgkin lymphoma. Study findings and constraints: Reported findings placed baseline TCR diversity lower in newly diagnosed patients (compared with healthy donors).

The CDR3 length is 13 residues. CDR1 and CDR2 from the germline V gene are SNHLY and FYNNEI. V lost 5 bases, J lost 1 base, and 5 bases lay in between. The patients all showed relapse after autologous stem cell transplantation, while their brentuximab vedotin exposure varied. Sequencing used immunoSEQ multiplex PCR; TCRdb keeps in-frame clones, though not all of them. The sample includes 110,000 or so clones, roughly 87% of them seen just once. The TCR originated in a human donor with classical Hodgkin lymphoma. The genes are TRBV2 and TRBJ2-2, with D maybe TRBD1 (5 bases). The sample here was peripheral blood mononuclear cells (PBMCs), taken before the second cycle of nivolumab. The CDR3 loop reads CASSQGNTGELFF. In DNA form, the CDR3 reads TGTGCCAGCAGTCAGGGGAACACCGGGGAGCTGTTTTTT.